These 23 T cell receptor beta chains were sequenced from one sample in a study of patients and donors after allogeneic stem cell transplantation. TCRdb redid the calling of the RT-PCR reads with MiXCR, one entry per CDR3 protein. The sample records about 960,000 distinct CDR3 sequences, approximately 19% being singletons. The material sequenced was blood, either unsorted or a sorted T cell fraction (not recorded which). These receptors originate from a human donor who was either an allogeneic HSCT recipient or a stem cell or donor lymphocyte infusion donor (not recorded which). It is not recorded whose cells these are; they may come from a transplant donor.

The chain combines TRBV7-2 with TRBJ1-2, with 8 bases that match TRBD1. Germline CDR1 and CDR2: SGHTA and FQGNSA. V gave up 5 bases and J gave up 7 bases; unmatched junction bases: 15. The CDR3 is 16 residues long. CDR3 residues: CASSLRSTGGSSGYTF. The DNA for the CDR3 is TGTGCCAGCAGCCTAAGATCAACAGGGGGTTCCTCTGGCTACACCTTC. The complete variable domain, with remaining parts taken from reference TRBV7-2 and TRBJ1-2, reads GAGVSQSPSNKVTEKGKDVELRCDPISGHTALYWYRQSLGQGLEFLIYFQGNSAPDKSGLPSDRFSAERTGGSVSTLTIQRTQQEDSAVYLCASSLRSTGGSSGYTFGSGTRLTVV.

The chain combines TRBV18 with TRBJ2-5; no clear D gene. The V gene's germline CDR1 is KGHSH and CDR2 LQKENI. The V gene lost 6 bases and the J gene lost 4 bases, with 24 bases spanning the gap. The CDR3 has 17 amino acids. The DNA for the CDR3 is TGTGCCAGCTCTCCATTACGCCGGCCGGGTTTGAGAGAGACCCAGTACTTC. Its translation: CASSPLRRPGLRETQYF. Complete variable domain (other parts from reference TRBV18 and TRBJ2-5): NAGVMQNPRHLVRRRGQEARLRCSPMKGHSHVYWYRQLPEEGLKFMVYLQKENIIDESGMPKERFSAEFPKEGPSILRIQQVVRGDSAAYFCASSPLRRPGLRETQYFGPGTRLLVL.

This chain connects TRBV12-3 or TRBV12-4 to TRBJ1-2; 8 bases align to TRBD1. This CDR3 region has 15 residues. With 6 bases clipped from V and 4 bases from J, the junction kept 10 bases outside the gene matches. CDR3 loop: CASRHPDRAAYGYTF. CDR3 nucleotides: TGTGCCAGCAGGCACCCGGACAGGGCTGCCTATGGCTACACCTTC.

This clonotype was counted ten times or more. The chain is built from TRBV5-1 and TRBJ2-3; 7 bases fit TRBD2. The junction had 8 bases not matched to a gene; V was cut back by 4 bases and J by 0 bases. Germline values: CDR1 SGHRS, CDR2 YFSETQ. This CDR3 has 16 amino acids. CDR3 DNA: TGCGCCAGCAGCCTTCCAAGCGGGACTAGCACAGATACGCAGTATTTT. This translates into CASSLPSGTSTDTQYF.

The table lists this clonotype with a few counts. The J gene is TRBJ1-1, the V gene TRBV12-3 or TRBV12-4, with D maybe TRBD1 (5 bases). V shed 2 bases and J shed 7 bases, with 14 bases lying between them. CDR3 length: 14 amino acids. The CDR3 spells CASSLQGAEIEAFF. CDR3 nucleotide sequence: TGTGCCAGCAGTTTACAGGGAGCGGAAATTGAAGCTTTCTTT.

The V gene is TRBV25-1, the J gene TRBJ1-2; TRBD1 matches 7 bases. Trimming cost V 5 bases and J 3 bases; bases outside gene matches: 3. CDR3 length: 13 amino acids. Germline V gene lookup returns CDR1 MGHDK and CDR2 SYGVNS. The CDR3 reads CASSKQGYYGYTF. The CDR3 coding sequence is TGTGCCAGCAGTAAACAGGGGTACTATGGCTACACCTTC.

In this sample, this clonotype turned up a few times. This chain connects TRBV6-2 or TRBV6-3 to TRBJ2-7; D may correspond to TRBD1 or TRBD2 (6 bases each). The CDR3 has 14 amino acids. Between the trimmed V and J ends, which lost 4 bases and 2 bases, there was a span of 12 bases. Germline V gives CDR1 MNHEY, CDR2 SVGEGT. For the CDR3, the DNA is TGTGCCAGCAGTTCTCAGGGGAGGACCTACGAGCAGTACTTC. This sequence encodes CASSSQGRTYEQYF.

Only a few counts were recorded for this clonotype. The chain recombines TRBV5-1 with TRBJ1-1; D not resolved. The CDR3 length is 13 residues. Germline values: CDR1 SGHRS, CDR2 YFSETQ. Trimming took 3 bases from V and 4 from J, leaving 10 bases between them. The CDR3 reads CASSSGEVTEAFF. The CDR3 coding sequence is TGCGCCAGCAGCTCGGGCGAGGTCACTGAAGCTTTCTTT.

V and J are TRBV5-1 and TRBJ1-5, with D unresolved. V was pared by 0 bases and J by 5 bases, with 9 bases between. Looked up from germline, CDR1 is SGHRS and CDR2 is YFSETQ. This CDR3 contains 14 residues. The CDR3 nucleotides read TGCGCCAGCAGCTTGGAGGGATTCGATCAGCCCCAGCATTTT. Translation gives CASSLEGFDQPQHF.

The sample holds a few counts of this clonotype. The J gene is TRBJ2-1, the V gene TRBV6-4; D gene uncertain. This CDR3 is built from 13 residues. V lost 0 bases, J lost 7 bases, and 7 bases lay in between. The germline gives CDR1 MRHNA, CDR2 SNTAGT. CDR3 loop: CASSDSMGNEQFF. The CDR3 nucleotides are TGTGCCAGCAGTGACTCGATGGGGAATGAGCAGTTCTTC.

The chain employs TRBV19 and TRBJ1-5; a possible D gene is TRBD1 (5 bases). Germline V gives CDR1 LNHDA, CDR2 SQIVND (reference sequence). V was cut by 5 bases and J by 6 bases, with 17 bases left in between. The CDR3 covers 15 residues. The CDR3 coding sequence is TGTGCCAGTAGTTATGCGGCAGGGAAAACTCAGCCCCAGCATTTT. It translates to CASSYAAGKTQPQHF.

A few counts support this clonotype. The chain recombines TRBV20-1 with TRBJ2-1; 9 bases are a match to TRBD1. Germline assignment: CDR1 DFQATT and CDR2 SNEGSKA (reference sequence). V dropped 2 bases and J dropped 8; count of bases not matched to a gene: 13. The CDR3 loop spans 16 amino acids. CDR3 sequence: CSARPAGTGSGYEQFF. The CDR3, as DNA: TGCAGTGCTAGACCCGCCGGGACAGGGTCTGGTTATGAGCAGTTCTTC.

The chain has TRBV15 and TRBJ2-7; either TRBD1 or TRBD2 may supply D (5 bases each). The V and J ends lost 7 bases and 5 bases respectively, with 18 bases between them. From germline, CDR1 is LNHNV and CDR2 YYDKDF (reference sequence). The CDR3 is made up of 14 amino acids. The CDR3 DNA reads as TGTGCCACCACCGGACACTACAGAGGGGACGAGCAGTACTTC. This translates into CATTGHYRGDEQYF.

The rearrangement uses TRBV4-1 and TRBJ2-1; 9 positions agree with TRBD1. The J segment lost 8 bases and the V segment lost 5 bases, leaving 10 bases of the junction unmatched. This CDR3 is 15 amino acids long. Germline V lookup: CDR1 MGHRA, CDR2 YSYEKL. DNA of the CDR3: TGCGCCAGCAGCGAAGGACAGGGGCAGGGCGATGAGCAGTTCTTC. Translating gives CASSEGQGQGDEQFF.

This clonotype was detected only a few times. The chain employs TRBV25-1 and TRBJ2-5, with 7 positions matching TRBD2. Germline loops: CDR1 MGHDK, CDR2 SYGVNS. The CDR3 extends over 16 amino acids. J lost 4 bases, V lost 2 bases, and 10 bases had no gene match. CDR3 bases: TGTGCCAGCAGTGAAGGGACTAAAGGGGTTGGAGAGACCCAGTACTTC. Its protein is CASSEGTKGVGETQYF.

This clonotype has only a few counts. CDR3 in amino acids: CASVGGDGYTF. DNA for the CDR3: TGTGCCAGCGTCGGGGGGGATGGCTACACCTTC. This chain links TRBV27 with TRBJ1-2; the D gene is possibly TRBD1 (5 bases). CDR3 length equals 11 residues. Trimming pared 8 bases from V and 6 bases from J, leaving 10 bases between. Germline CDR1 and CDR2: MNHEY and SMNVEV (reference sequence).

J is TRBJ1-1 and V is TRBV29-1, with D unclear. Germline CDR1 reads SQVTM; CDR2 reads ANQGSEA. This CDR3 contains 13 residues. Trimming pared 7 bases from V and 0 bases from J, leaving 12 bases between. The CDR3 DNA follows: TGCAGCGACTTTACAGTCATGAACACTGAAGCTTTCTTT. Its translation is CSDFTVMNTEAFF. The variable domain in full, completed from reference TRBV29-1 and TRBJ1-1, reads SAVISQKPSRDICQRGTSLTIQCQVDSQVTMMFWYRQQPGQSLTLIATANQGSEATYESGFVIDKFPISRPNLTFSTLTVSNMSPEDSSIYLCSDFTVMNTEAFFGQGTRLTVV.

The J gene is TRBJ1-5, the V gene TRBV12-3 or TRBV12-4; D ambiguous. CDR3 length: 12 amino acids. V lost 4 bases to trimming and J lost 5 bases, with 6 bases between them. The CDR3 DNA is TGTGCCAGCAGTTCTTTCCATCAGCCCCAGCATTTT. Its translation: CASSSFHQPQHF.

This clonotype was seen many times. The V and J genes are TRBV9 and TRBJ2-1; a possible D gene is TRBD2 (5 bases). Trimming left V 1 base short and J 6 bases short, with 8 bases between. In germline, CDR1 is SGDLS, CDR2 YYNGEE. CDR3 size: 13 residues. CDR3: CASSVYGINEQFF. The CDR3, as DNA: TGTGCCAGCAGCGTATACGGGATCAATGAGCAGTTCTTC.

This clonotype was seen a few times. The gene calls are TRBV7-2 and TRBJ1-2; D is uncertain. V dropped 0 bases and J dropped 6 bases, with 14 bases sitting between them. In germline, CDR1 is SGHTA, CDR2 FQGNSA. The CDR3 covers 15 residues. Here the CDR3 DNA reads TGTGCCAGCAGCTTAGCCCCGGGCTATTCGGATGGCTACACCTTC. The encoded protein is CASSLAPGYSDGYTF.

This clonotype was detected many times. The V call is TRBV7-2, the J call TRBJ2-5, with D possibly being TRBD1 or TRBD2 (5 bases each). Trimming left V 1 base short and J 0 bases short, with 6 bases between. Looked up from germline, CDR1 is SGHTA and CDR2 is FQGNSA. The length of the CDR3 is 14 residues. DNA for the CDR3: TGTGCCAGCAGCTTAGGGGGGTACCAAGAGACCCAGTACTTC. Its translation: CASSLGGYQETQYF.

A single count supports this clonotype. This chain links TRBV28 with TRBJ1-5; D remains ambiguous. Germline V gives CDR1 MDHEN, CDR2 SYDVKM. The CDR3 sequence is 14 residues long. V was cut by 2 bases and J by 7 bases, with 12 bases left in between. The CDR3 region is CASSLETPGQPQHF. The CDR3 coding sequence is TGTGCCAGCAGTTTAGAAACCCCGGGCCAGCCCCAGCATTTT. Combining the CDR3 with reference TRBV28 and TRBJ1-5 gives the whole variable domain DVKVTQSSRYLVKRTGEKVFLECVQDMDHENMFWYRQDPGLGLRLIYFSYDVKMKEKGDIPEGYSVSREKKERFSLILESASTNQTSMYLCASSLETPGQPQHFGDGTRLSIL.

J is TRBJ2-3 and V is TRBV12-3 or TRBV12-4; a possible D gene is TRBD1 (6 bases). V dropped 6 bases and J dropped 0 bases, with 13 bases sitting between them. The length of the CDR3 is 15 residues. CDR3 protein: CASRQGARSTDTQYF. DNA of the CDR3: TGTGCCAGCAGACAGGGTGCGAGAAGCACAGATACGCAGTATTTT.